This entry is about one TCR beta chain. The CDR3 contains 14 residues. Trimming took 1 base from V and 5 from J; bases not matched to a gene: 2. This record belongs to a study of naive and memory T cell subsets. Two oligonucleotides, mixed equimolar, formed the beta constant-region primer covering TRBC1 and TRBC2. TCRdb re-called the UMI-ligation and nested PCR reads with MiXCR, one entry per CDR3 protein. The sample yields 37,000 or so distinct CDR3 sequences, approximately 12% seen once. The chain joins TRBV12-3 or TRBV12-4 to TRBJ2-5; 9 positions agree with TRBD2. This clonotype was obtained from a human donor in good health. The sequenced sample consisted of effector memory CD4+ T cells from blood. The sample's subset: effector memory, CD45RA- CD27-. The DNA for the CDR3 is TGTGCCAGCAGTTTAGGGACTAGCGTCGAGACCCAGTACTTC. This sequence encodes CASSLGTSVETQYF.